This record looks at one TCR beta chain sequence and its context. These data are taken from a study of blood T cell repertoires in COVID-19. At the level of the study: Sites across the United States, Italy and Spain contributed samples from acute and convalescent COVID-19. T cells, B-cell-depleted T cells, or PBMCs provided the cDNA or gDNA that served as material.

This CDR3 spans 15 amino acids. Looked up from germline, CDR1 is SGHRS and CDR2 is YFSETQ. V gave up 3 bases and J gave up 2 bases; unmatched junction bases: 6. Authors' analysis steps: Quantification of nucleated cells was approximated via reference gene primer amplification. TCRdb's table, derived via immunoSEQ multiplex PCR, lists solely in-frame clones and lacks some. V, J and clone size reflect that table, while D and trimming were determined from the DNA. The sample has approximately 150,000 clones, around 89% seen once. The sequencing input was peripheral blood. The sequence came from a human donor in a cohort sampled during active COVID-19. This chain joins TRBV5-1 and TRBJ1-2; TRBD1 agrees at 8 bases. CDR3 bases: TGCGCCAGCAGCTCTCAGCAGGGGGCGAACTATGGCTACACCTTC. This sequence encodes CASSSQQGANYGYTF.